Given below is one T cell receptor beta chain in context. This entry comes from a study of blood T cell repertoires in COVID-19. Study as a whole: Nucleic acid was either cDNA or gDNA, and it came from T cells, B-cell-depleted T cells, or PBMCs.

V was clipped by 0 bases and J by 8 bases, with 22 bases between them. The CDR3 loop spans 16 amino acids. CDR1 is GTSNPN, CDR2 SVGIG, per germline (reference sequence). Sequencing was performed with immunoSEQ multiplex PCR; in TCRdb, only in-frame clones are kept and a portion is missing. The table includes tens of thousands of clones, 92% detected once. The TCR originated in a man aged 50 to 60 with active COVID-19. Material for sequencing was peripheral blood. The chain employs TRBV30 and TRBJ1-2; a weak D match, TRBD1 (6 bases). The CDR3 reads CAWSVGRPQGPGGYTF. In nucleotides, the CDR3 is TGTGCCTGGAGTGTTGGCCGCCCACAGGGCCCCGGCGGCTACACCTTC.